The following is a T cell receptor beta chain sequence with its context. The data were taken from a study of blood T cell repertoires in COVID-19. Study overall: The samples span acute and convalescent COVID-19 from the United States, Italy and Spain. The analysed material was cDNA or gDNA that came from T cells, B-cell-depleted T cells, or PBMCs.

J lost 7 bases, V lost 4 bases, and 11 bases had no gene match. Germline CDR1 SGHTA, CDR2 FQGNSA. The CDR3 extends over 15 amino acids. Per the original data handling: Amplifying reference gene primers gave estimates of nucleated cell counts. Profiled with immunoSEQ multiplex PCR; TCRdb holds only in-frame clones, not every one. The DNA was the basis for D and trimming; V, J and clone size are from that table. Of roughly 190,000 clones in the sample, more than 75% were seen once. The chain links TRBV7-2 to TRBJ1-2; the match to TRBD1 covers 8 bases. The specimen sequenced was peripheral blood. The sequence derives from a woman aged 45-65 years with active or convalescent COVID-19. For the CDR3, the DNA is TGTGCCAGCAGCTCTTCGCCAGGGGGCGGATTTGGCTACACCTTC. Translating gives CASSSSPGGGFGYTF. The whole variable domain, filled in from reference TRBV7-2 and TRBJ1-2, reads GAGVSQSPSNKVTEKGKDVELRCDPISGHTALYWYRQSLGQGLEFLIYFQGNSAPDKSGLPSDRFSAERTGGSVSTLTIQRTQQEDSAVYLCASSSSPGGGFGYTFGSGTRLTVV.